This record looks at one TCR beta chain sequence and its context. This entry is derived from a study of blood T cell repertoires in COVID-19. About the study: From the United States, Italy and Spain came samples of acute and convalescent COVID-19.

Authors' data handling: By means of reference gene primer amplification, nucleated cell counts were estimated. Libraries were prepared by immunoSEQ multiplex PCR; TCRdb keeps only in-frame clonotypes and omits some of them. That table gives V, J and clone size, and the DNA gave D and trimming. The table shows more than 350,000 clones, with roughly nine tenths occurring only once. The CDR3 length is 13 residues. Membership in each cohort depended on participant-reported clinical history. Donors in Cohort 3 who had recovered were those with two negative PCRs, healthcare professional clearance, or resolution of their symptoms.

Sequencing input: PBMCs or T cells enriched from blood (not recorded which). The receptor comes from a young man who had recovered from COVID-19. V usage is TRBV21-1 and J usage is TRBJ2-1; the D call TRBD2 from the table was never checked on the DNA. TRBV21-1 is a pseudogene. CDR3 amino acids: CASVELGCDEQFF. The CDR3 DNA is TGTGCCAGCGTGGAACTAGGGTGTGATGAGCAGTTCTTC.